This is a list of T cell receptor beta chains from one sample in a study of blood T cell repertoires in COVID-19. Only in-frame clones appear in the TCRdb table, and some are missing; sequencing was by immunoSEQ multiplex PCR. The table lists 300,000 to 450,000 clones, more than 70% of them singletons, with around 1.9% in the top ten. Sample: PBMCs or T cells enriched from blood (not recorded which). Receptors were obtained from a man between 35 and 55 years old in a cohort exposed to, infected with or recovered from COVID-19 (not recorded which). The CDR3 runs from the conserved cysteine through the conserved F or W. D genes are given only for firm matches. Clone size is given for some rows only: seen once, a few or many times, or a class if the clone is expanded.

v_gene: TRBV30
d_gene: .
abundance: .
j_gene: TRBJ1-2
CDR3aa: CAWDRFYGYTF
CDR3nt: TGTGCCTGGGACAGATTCTATGGCTACACCTTC

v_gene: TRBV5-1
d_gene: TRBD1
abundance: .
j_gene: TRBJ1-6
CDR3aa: CASSAGTVSSYNSPLHF
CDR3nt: TGCGCCAGCAGCGCCGGGACAGTAAGCTCCTATAATTCACCCCTCCACTTT

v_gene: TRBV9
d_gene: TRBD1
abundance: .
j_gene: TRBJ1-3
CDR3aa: CASSVVPGQGAGNTIYF
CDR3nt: TGTGCCAGCAGCGTAGTCCCGGGACAGGGTGCGGGAAACACCATATATTTT

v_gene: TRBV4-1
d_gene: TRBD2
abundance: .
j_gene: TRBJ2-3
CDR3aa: CASSQAVAGVFGNTQYF
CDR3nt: TGCGCCAGCAGCCAGGCGGTAGCGGGGGTTTTCGGGAATACGCAGTATTTT

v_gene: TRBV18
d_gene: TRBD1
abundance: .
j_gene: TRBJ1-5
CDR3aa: CASSLRQGGFSNQPQHF
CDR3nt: TGTGCCAGCTCACTCCGACAGGGCGGATTTAGCAATCAGCCCCAGCATTTT

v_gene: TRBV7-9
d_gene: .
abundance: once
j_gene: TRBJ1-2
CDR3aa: CASSPPGEPYGYTF
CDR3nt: TGTGCCAGCAGCCCCCCAGGGGAGCCCTATGGCTACACCTTC

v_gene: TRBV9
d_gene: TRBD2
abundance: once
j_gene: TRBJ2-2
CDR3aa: CASTKGAREGTGELFF
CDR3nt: TGTGCCAGCACCAAGGGGGCGCGGGAGGGCACCGGGGAGCTGTTTTTT

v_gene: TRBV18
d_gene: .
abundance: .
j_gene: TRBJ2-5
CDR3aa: CASSQASPEGETQYF
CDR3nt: TGTGCCAGCTCACAGGCTAGCCCGGAGGGGGAGACCCAGTACTTC

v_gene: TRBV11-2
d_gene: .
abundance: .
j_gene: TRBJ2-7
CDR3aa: CASSLAPVHEQYF
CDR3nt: TGTGCCAGCAGCTTGGCCCCAGTACACGAGCAGTACTTC

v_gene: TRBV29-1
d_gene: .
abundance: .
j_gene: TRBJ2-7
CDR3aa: CSVARDNYEQYF
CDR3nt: TGCAGCGTTGCCCGGGACAACTACGAGCAGTACTTC

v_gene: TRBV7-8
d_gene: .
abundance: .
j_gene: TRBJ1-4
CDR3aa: CASSLMGAGNEKLFF
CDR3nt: TGTGCCAGCAGCTTAATGGGCGCCGGTAATGAAAAACTGTTTTTT

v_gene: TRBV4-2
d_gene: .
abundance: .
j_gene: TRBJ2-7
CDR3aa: CASSQNLAEGSYEQYF
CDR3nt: TGTGCCAGCAGCCAAAATTTAGCGGAGGGGTCCTACGAGCAGTACTTC

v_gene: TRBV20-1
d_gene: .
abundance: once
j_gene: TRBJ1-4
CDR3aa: CSASTGLNEKLFF
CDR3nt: TGCAGTGCTAGTACGGGTCTTAACGAAAAACTGTTTTTT

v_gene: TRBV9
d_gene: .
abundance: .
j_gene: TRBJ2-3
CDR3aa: CASSQNTDTQYF
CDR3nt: TGTGCCAGCAGCCAAAACACAGATACGCAGTATTTT